This is a list of T cell receptor beta chains from one sample in a study of identical twins. TCRdb passed the 5' RACE reads through MiXCR, listing each CDR3 protein once. The table records approximately 500,000 distinct CDR3 sequences, 20% to 30% of them present only once. These data also featured in a second study, about T cells expressing NK-cell markers.

Sequenced input: CD4+ T cells sorted from blood. The origin of the receptors is a woman aged 18-35 years in good health. Both conserved end residues are trimmed from each CDR3.

cdr3_aa | v_call
ASSFGRARQNEQF | TRBV12-3/TRBV12-4
SVEASGTGSYEQY | TRBV29-1
ASSPYRTGELF | TRBV7-2
ASSELEDTQY | TRBV5-1
ASSFQGAGTISYEQY | TRBV5-1
ASSLVPSVNTGELF | TRBV7-8
ASSVEQGSNYGYT | TRBV9
SARRLAGADTQY | TRBV20-1
ASTLTGRLKSPLH | TRBV12-3/TRBV12-4
ASSLGLAGGQF | TRBV7-9
ASSPVTVNYGYT | TRBV5-1
ASRAGWGRSTDTQY | TRBV5-1
ASSLIAGGYHEQY | TRBV11-2
AILTSGSGEQF | TRBV10-3
SAQAGQGIYEQF | TRBV20-1
ASSFLGTQETQY | TRBV5-6
SGFDRGGTEAF | TRBV29-1
SASNRGVSYGYT | TRBV20-1
SARVSWGPRNTEAF | TRBV20-1
SVEGQGFLYGYT | TRBV29-1
ASSLSTAGGWNEQF | TRBV27
SASSPLGNEQF | TRBV20-1
ASSLAVFPTDTQY | TRBV7-8
ASSLAGYYNEQF | TRBV27
ASNPLGPGGNTQY | TRBV11-2
ASRGQNSKGGYT | TRBV6-1
ASSRLTGDYGYT | TRBV3-1
ASSLNQYTDTQY | TRBV5-1